The clone carrying this T cell receptor beta chain is medium-sized by share. Its antigen remains unknown. V lost 4 bases to trimming and J lost 5 bases, with 14 bases between them. CDR1 LNHDA and CDR2 SQIVND come from the germline V gene (reference sequence). The CDR3 length is 15 residues. With survey level as its setting, the immunoSEQ assay was v3.0. Measured with immunoSEQ multiplex PCR; TCRdb has only the in-frame clones, and not every one. The data contain more than 15,000 clones, roughly 75% of them singletons. This sample is part of a study of long-term antiretroviral therapy in people with HIV. Findings of the study overall: Collection spanned 2004 to 2017; ART regimens may be less effective than current ones. Narrower CDR3 length ranges marked HIV repertoires relative to controls.

The sequence came from a woman between 45 and 60 years old with HIV. This chain connects TRBV19 to TRBJ1-4; D unclear. Material: unsorted PBMCs, obtained 1.5 years before starting antiretroviral therapy. The CDR3 loop is CASSSYSTPNEKLFF. The DNA of the CDR3 is TGTGCCAGTAGTAGCTACTCAACCCCAAATGAAAAACTGTTTTTT. The whole variable domain, remainder taken from reference TRBV19 and TRBJ1-4, is DGGITQSPKYLFRKEGQNVTLSCEQNLNHDAMYWYRQDPGQGLRLIYYSQIVNDFQKGDIAEGYSVSREKKESFPLTVTSAQKNPTAFYLCASSSYSTPNEKLFFGSGTQLSVL.